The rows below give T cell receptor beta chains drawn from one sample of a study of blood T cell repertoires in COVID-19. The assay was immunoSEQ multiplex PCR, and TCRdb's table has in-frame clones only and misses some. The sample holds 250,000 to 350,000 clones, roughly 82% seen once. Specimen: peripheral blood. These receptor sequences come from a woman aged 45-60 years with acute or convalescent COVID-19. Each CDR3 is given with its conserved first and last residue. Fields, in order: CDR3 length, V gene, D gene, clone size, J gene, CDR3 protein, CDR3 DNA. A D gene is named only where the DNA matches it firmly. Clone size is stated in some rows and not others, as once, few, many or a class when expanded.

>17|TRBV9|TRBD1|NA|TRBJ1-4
CASSAPGQGATNEKLFF
TGTGCCAGCAGCGCACCGGGACAGGGGGCAACTAATGAAAAACTGTTTTTT
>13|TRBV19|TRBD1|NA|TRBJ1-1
CAGRDRGNTEAFF
TGTGCCGGACGGGACAGGGGGAACACTGAAGCTTTCTTT
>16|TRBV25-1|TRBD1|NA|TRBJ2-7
CASSETRTGASYEQYF
TGTGCCAGCAGTGAAACGAGGACAGGGGCTTCCTACGAGCAGTACTTC
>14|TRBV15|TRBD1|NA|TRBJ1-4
CATSRGDSNEKLFF
TGTGCCACCAGCAGAGGGGACAGTAATGAAAAACTGTTTTTT
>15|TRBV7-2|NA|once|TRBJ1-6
CASSLWQGGNSPLHF
TGTGCCAGCAGCTTATGGCAGGGTGGCAATTCACCCCTCCACTTT
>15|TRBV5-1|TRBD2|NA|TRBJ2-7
CASSLEGGRAREQYF
TGCGCCAGCAGCTTGGAAGGCGGGAGGGCGCGGGAGCAGTACTTC
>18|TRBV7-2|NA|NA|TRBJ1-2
CASSSPGTPERLGYGYTF
TGTGCCAGCAGCAGTCCCGGGACACCGGAACGTTTGGGCTATGGCTACACCTTC
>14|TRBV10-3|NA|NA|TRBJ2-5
CAIRGTANGETQYF
TGTGCCATCAGAGGGACTGCGAATGGGGAGACCCAGTACTTC
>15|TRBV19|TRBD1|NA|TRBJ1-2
CASSMSGQEIYGYTF
TGTGCCAGTAGTATGTCGGGACAGGAAATCTATGGCTACACCTTC
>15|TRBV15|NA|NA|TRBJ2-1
CATSRDLGRSHEQFF
TGTGCCACCAGCAGAGATCTCGGGAGAAGTCATGAGCAGTTCTTC
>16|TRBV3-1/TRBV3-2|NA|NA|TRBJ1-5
CASSQDTPGFNQPQHF
TGTGCCAGCAGCCAAGATACCCCAGGGTTCAATCAGCCCCAGCATTTT
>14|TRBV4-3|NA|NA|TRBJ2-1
CASSQDSMTGEQFF
TGCGCCAGCAGCCAAGATAGTATGACGGGTGAGCAGTTCTTC
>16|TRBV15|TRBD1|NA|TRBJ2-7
CATSRNPGTGAYEQYF
TGTGCCACCAGCAGAAACCCCGGGACAGGGGCCTACGAGCAGTACTTC
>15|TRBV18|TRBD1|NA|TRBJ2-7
CASSTGLGTGYEQYF
TGTGCCAGCTCTACGGGGTTAGGGACAGGGTACGAGCAGTACTTC
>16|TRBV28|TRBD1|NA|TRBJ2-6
CASRGTGGAGANVLTF
TGTGCCAGCAGGGGGACAGGGGGCGCTGGGGCCAACGTCCTGACTTTC
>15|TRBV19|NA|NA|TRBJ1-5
CASSIGGAGNQPQHF
TGTGCCAGTAGTATAGGGGGCGCAGGCAATCAGCCCCAGCATTTT
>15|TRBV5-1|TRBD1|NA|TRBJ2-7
CASRLQGAIIYEQYF
TGCGCCAGCAGACTACAGGGGGCGATAATCTACGAGCAGTACTTC
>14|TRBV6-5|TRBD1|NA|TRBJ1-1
CASNTQGDYTEAFF
TGTGCCAGCAACACACAGGGGGATTATACTGAAGCTTTCTTT
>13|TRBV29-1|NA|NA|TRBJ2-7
CSVDSRDSYEQYF
TGCAGCGTTGACTCCCGAGACAGTTACGAGCAGTACTTC
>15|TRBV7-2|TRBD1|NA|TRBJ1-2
CASSFDRGLVYGYTF
TGTGCCAGCAGCTTCGACAGGGGGCTTGTCTATGGCTACACCTTC